These T cell receptor beta chains were read from a single sample in a study of blood T cell repertoires in COVID-19. Data came from immunoSEQ multiplex PCR; TCRdb stores just in-frame clones and leaves some out. The repertoire holds about 270,000 clones, with approximately 82% as singletons. The sample consisted of peripheral blood. The receptors come from a man older than 75 with acute or convalescent COVID-19. CDR3s include the opening cysteine and the closing phenylalanine or tryptophan. A D gene is named only where the DNA matches it firmly. Clone size is shown for a subset of rows, as once, few, many or a class of expanded clone.

d_gene: -; v_gene: TRBV5-1; j_gene: TRBJ1-1; abundance: -; CDR3nt: TGCGCCAGCAGCTCACAGGGCCCGCCGAACACTGAAGCTTTCTTT; CDR3aa: CASSSQGPPNTEAFF
d_gene: -; v_gene: TRBV19; j_gene: TRBJ2-7; abundance: -; CDR3nt: TGTGCCAGTAGTACCGACAGGTGGAGGTCCTACGAGCAGTACTTC; CDR3aa: CASSTDRWRSYEQYF
d_gene: -; v_gene: TRBV7-9; j_gene: TRBJ2-2; abundance: -; CDR3nt: TGTGCCAGCACCTCAGGGGTCGACACCGGGGAGCTGTTTTTT; CDR3aa: CASTSGVDTGELFF
d_gene: TRBD1; v_gene: TRBV5-8; j_gene: TRBJ1-4; abundance: -; CDR3nt: TGTGCCAGCAGCGACGACAGGGGATATGAAAAACTGTTTTTT; CDR3aa: CASSDDRGYEKLFF
d_gene: -; v_gene: TRBV19; j_gene: TRBJ2-6; abundance: -; CDR3nt: TGTGCCAGTACCCGAAGGGAGGCTGGGGCCAACGTCCTGACTTTC; CDR3aa: CASTRREAGANVLTF
d_gene: TRBD2; v_gene: TRBV2; j_gene: TRBJ2-2; abundance: -; CDR3nt: TGTGCCGGAGGACGGGAGGGGGCCGGGGAGCTGTTTTTT; CDR3aa: CAGGREGAGELFF
d_gene: TRBD2; v_gene: TRBV6-2/TRBV6-3; j_gene: TRBJ2-1; abundance: few; CDR3nt: TGTGCCAGCAGCCCAGGACTAGCGGGAGCGGATGAGCAGTTCTTC; CDR3aa: CASSPGLAGADEQFF
d_gene: -; v_gene: TRBV14; j_gene: TRBJ2-5; abundance: -; CDR3nt: TGTGCCAGCAGCCCGGGAAACATCCTGTCGGAGACCCAGTACTTC; CDR3aa: CASSPGNILSETQYF
d_gene: -; v_gene: TRBV24-1; j_gene: TRBJ2-7; abundance: -; CDR3nt: TGTGCCACCAGTGATCCGGTTTCTTACGAGCAGTACTTC; CDR3aa: CATSDPVSYEQYF
d_gene: -; v_gene: TRBV16; j_gene: TRBJ2-2; abundance: -; CDR3nt: TGTGCCAGCAGCCAATATGAGACAGGGAACACCGGGGAGCTGTTTTTT; CDR3aa: CASSQYETGNTGELFF
d_gene: TRBD2; v_gene: TRBV19; j_gene: TRBJ2-5; abundance: -; CDR3nt: TGTGCCAGTAGTATTAGCGGGGGCGTCAAGGGGCAAGAGACCCAGTACTTC; CDR3aa: CASSISGGVKGQETQYF
d_gene: -; v_gene: TRBV18; j_gene: TRBJ1-6; abundance: -; CDR3nt: TGTGCCAGCTCACCGCCCGGCGGAGGATCACCCCTCCACTTT; CDR3aa: CASSPPGGGSPLHF
d_gene: -; v_gene: TRBV3-1/TRBV3-2; j_gene: TRBJ2-7; abundance: -; CDR3nt: TGTGCCAGCAGCCAATTCGGTACAGGGCCCCACGAGCAGTACTTC; CDR3aa: CASSQFGTGPHEQYF
d_gene: TRBD1; v_gene: TRBV2; j_gene: TRBJ2-7; abundance: -; CDR3nt: TGTGCCAGCGGACAGGGCTACGAGCAGTACTTC; CDR3aa: CASGQGYEQYF
d_gene: TRBD2; v_gene: TRBV5-4; j_gene: TRBJ2-3; abundance: -; CDR3nt: TGTGCCAGCAGCTTGGCGTCTAGCGGAAGCACAGATACGCAGTATTTT; CDR3aa: CASSLASSGSTDTQYF
d_gene: -; v_gene: TRBV2; j_gene: TRBJ1-2; abundance: few; CDR3nt: TGTGCCAGCAGTACAGTTTCTAACTATGGCTACACCTTC; CDR3aa: CASSTVSNYGYTF
d_gene: -; v_gene: TRBV19; j_gene: TRBJ1-5; abundance: -; CDR3nt: TGTGCCAGTAGTATAGATCGGGGGGGATGGCAGCCCCAGCATTTT; CDR3aa: CASSIDRGGWQPQHF
d_gene: -; v_gene: TRBV2; j_gene: TRBJ2-2; abundance: few; CDR3nt: TGTGCCAGCAGTGATCGGGGGGGGGAGCTGTTTTTT; CDR3aa: CASSDRGGELFF
d_gene: -; v_gene: TRBV5-1; j_gene: TRBJ1-2; abundance: -; CDR3nt: TGCGCCAGCAGCCGGAGGCTTAACTATGGCTACACCTTC; CDR3aa: CASSRRLNYGYTF
d_gene: TRBD2; v_gene: TRBV2; j_gene: TRBJ2-3; abundance: -; CDR3nt: TGTGCCAGCAGGCTGGGACTAGCTCTTGATACGCAGTATTTT; CDR3aa: CASRLGLALDTQYF
d_gene: -; v_gene: TRBV27; j_gene: TRBJ2-2; abundance: -; CDR3nt: TGTGCCAGCAGTTCGGGGACTGTGAACACCGGGGAGCTGTTTTTT; CDR3aa: CASSSGTVNTGELFF
d_gene: -; v_gene: TRBV3-1/TRBV3-2; j_gene: TRBJ1-2; abundance: -; CDR3nt: TGTGCCAGCAGCCAAGATCCCGACTATGGCTACACCTTC; CDR3aa: CASSQDPDYGYTF
d_gene: -; v_gene: TRBV5-1; j_gene: TRBJ2-5; abundance: -; CDR3nt: TGCGCCAGCAGCCAAACAACCCGGACTTTGGAGACCCAGTACTTC; CDR3aa: CASSQTTRTLETQYF
d_gene: -; v_gene: TRBV21-1; j_gene: TRBJ2-5; abundance: -; CDR3nt: TGTGCCAGCAGCCTCGAGGCTCAAGAGACCCAGTACTTC; CDR3aa: CASSLEAQETQYF
d_gene: -; v_gene: TRBV29-1; j_gene: TRBJ2-3; abundance: -; CDR3nt: TGCAGCGGCGCGCCCAGCGGCGATACGCAGTATTTT; CDR3aa: CSGAPSGDTQYF
d_gene: TRBD1; v_gene: TRBV6-4; j_gene: TRBJ2-2; abundance: once; CDR3nt: TGTGCCAGCAGTCGGGACAGGCTAACTACCGGGGAGCTGTTTTTT; CDR3aa: CASSRDRLTTGELFF
d_gene: -; v_gene: TRBV28; j_gene: TRBJ2-3; abundance: few; CDR3nt: TGTGCCAGCAGTTTACTTGACGGGGGAATAGCCGCACGTACGCAGTATTTT; CDR3aa: CASSLLDGGIAARTQYF
d_gene: TRBD2; v_gene: TRBV30; j_gene: TRBJ2-7; abundance: -; CDR3nt: TGTGCCGGGGGCCAGCGGGAGAGCGAGCAGTACTTC; CDR3aa: CAGGQRESEQYF
d_gene: -; v_gene: TRBV5-1; j_gene: TRBJ2-2; abundance: -; CDR3nt: TGCGCCAGCAGCTTGGAGACAAGGTCCGGTTCCGGGGAGCTGTTTTTT; CDR3aa: CASSLETRSGSGELFF
d_gene: -; v_gene: TRBV6-5; j_gene: TRBJ2-7; abundance: few; CDR3nt: TGTGCCAGCAGTTACTCGTACAGGGATGAGCAGTACTTC; CDR3aa: CASSYSYRDEQYF
d_gene: TRBD1; v_gene: TRBV5-6; j_gene: TRBJ1-1; abundance: -; CDR3nt: TGTGCCAGCAGCTTCGCAGGGGGTACTGAAGCTTTCTTT; CDR3aa: CASSFAGGTEAFF
d_gene: TRBD1; v_gene: TRBV19; j_gene: TRBJ1-2; abundance: -; CDR3nt: TGTGCCAGTAGTATAATTCCGGACAGGGCGCTCGGCTACACCTTC; CDR3aa: CASSIIPDRALGYTF
d_gene: -; v_gene: TRBV21-1; j_gene: TRBJ2-7; abundance: -; CDR3nt: TGTGCCAGCAGCAGGGAGGCGGAAGGGGACGAGCAGTACTTC; CDR3aa: CASSREAEGDEQYF
d_gene: -; v_gene: TRBV28; j_gene: TRBJ2-5; abundance: -; CDR3nt: TGTGCCAGCAGTTGGGGGACAACACAAGAGACCCAGTACTTC; CDR3aa: CASSWGTTQETQYF
d_gene: -; v_gene: TRBV29-1; j_gene: TRBJ1-1; abundance: few; CDR3nt: TGCAGCGTTTCCCGGGGGGACACTGAAGCTTTCTTT; CDR3aa: CSVSRGDTEAFF
d_gene: -; v_gene: TRBV4-1; j_gene: TRBJ2-5; abundance: -; CDR3nt: TGCGCCAGCAGCCAAGATCGACAGACGGCCCAGTACTTC; CDR3aa: CASSQDRQTAQYF
d_gene: -; v_gene: TRBV19; j_gene: TRBJ1-3; abundance: once; CDR3nt: TGTGCCAGTAGTATCCAGACCGGGATCCTTAGCTCTGGAAACACCATATATTTT; CDR3aa: CASSIQTGILSSGNTIYF
d_gene: -; v_gene: TRBV7-2; j_gene: TRBJ2-1; abundance: -; CDR3nt: TGTGCCAGCGGCGGAAGCTCCTACAATGAGCAGTTCTTC; CDR3aa: CASGGSSYNEQFF
d_gene: -; v_gene: TRBV9; j_gene: TRBJ2-1; abundance: -; CDR3nt: TGTGCCAGCAGCGCCCGAGGGAGTAGCGGACTAAATGAGCAGTTCTTC; CDR3aa: CASSARGSSGLNEQFF
d_gene: TRBD2; v_gene: TRBV7-9; j_gene: TRBJ2-5; abundance: -; CDR3nt: TGTGCCAGCAGTCGAGGTCAGATGACTAGCGGGAGAAGTAGGGAGACCCAGTACTTC; CDR3aa: CASSRGQMTSGRSRETQYF
d_gene: TRBD1; v_gene: TRBV29-1; j_gene: TRBJ2-2; abundance: -; CDR3nt: TGCAGCGCCCGGACGGGACAGGGGAACACCGGGGAGCTGTTTTTT; CDR3aa: CSARTGQGNTGELFF
d_gene: TRBD2; v_gene: TRBV5-4; j_gene: TRBJ2-1; abundance: -; CDR3nt: TGTGCCAGCAGCCCCGGACTAGCGCCCCGGCATGAGCAGTTCTTC; CDR3aa: CASSPGLAPRHEQFF
d_gene: TRBD1; v_gene: TRBV5-4; j_gene: TRBJ1-1; abundance: -; CDR3nt: TGTGCCAGCAGCTTGGCCGGACAGGGGGCTAACTCTGAAGCTTTCTTT; CDR3aa: CASSLAGQGANSEAFF
d_gene: -; v_gene: TRBV9; j_gene: TRBJ1-3; abundance: -; CDR3nt: TGTGCCAGCAGGGGCACATCCGGAAACACCATATATTTT; CDR3aa: CASRGTSGNTIYF
d_gene: -; v_gene: TRBV5-1; j_gene: TRBJ1-2; abundance: -; CDR3nt: TGCGCCAGCAGCCCGGGTACGAGGGCCGATGGCTACACCTTC; CDR3aa: CASSPGTRADGYTF
d_gene: TRBD1; v_gene: TRBV5-8; j_gene: TRBJ2-7; abundance: -; CDR3nt: TGTGCCAGCAGCTCCTGGACAGGGGGCCACGAGCAGTACTTC; CDR3aa: CASSSWTGGHEQYF
d_gene: TRBD1; v_gene: TRBV3-1/TRBV3-2; j_gene: TRBJ1-5; abundance: -; CDR3nt: TGTGCCAGCAGTCCAGGGGGCGCCGGCAATCAGCCCCAGCATTTT; CDR3aa: CASSPGGAGNQPQHF
d_gene: -; v_gene: TRBV2; j_gene: TRBJ1-5; abundance: -; CDR3nt: TGTGCCAGCAGTGACAGGGGTTCTAATCAGCCCCAGCATTTT; CDR3aa: CASSDRGSNQPQHF
d_gene: -; v_gene: TRBV5-1; j_gene: TRBJ1-1; abundance: -; CDR3nt: TGCGCCAGCAGCTTTACGACGGGGTCCGGAGCGCTTGGCACTGAAGCTTTCTTT; CDR3aa: CASSFTTGSGALGTEAFF
d_gene: TRBD1; v_gene: TRBV5-1; j_gene: TRBJ2-3; abundance: -; CDR3nt: TGCGCCAGCAGCTGGGGACAGGGTTTAGGCACAGATACGCAGTATTTT; CDR3aa: CASSWGQGLGTDTQYF
d_gene: TRBD1; v_gene: TRBV19; j_gene: TRBJ1-6; abundance: -; CDR3nt: TGTGCCAGTAGTCCTCCGGGACAGGACAATTCACCCCTCCACTTT; CDR3aa: CASSPPGQDNSPLHF
d_gene: TRBD2; v_gene: TRBV7-9; j_gene: TRBJ2-7; abundance: -; CDR3nt: TGTGCCAGCAGCTCGCAGGGACTAGCGGGAGGCGAGCAGTACTTC; CDR3aa: CASSSQGLAGGEQYF
d_gene: TRBD1; v_gene: TRBV28; j_gene: TRBJ1-4; abundance: -; CDR3nt: TGTGCCAGCAGTTTAGGAGGACAGGGTAATGAAAAACTGTTTTTT; CDR3aa: CASSLGGQGNEKLFF
d_gene: -; v_gene: TRBV28; j_gene: TRBJ2-2; abundance: -; CDR3nt: TGTGCCAGCAGTCCCAGGGGTCTTCCCACCGGGGAGCTGTTTTTT; CDR3aa: CASSPRGLPTGELFF
d_gene: TRBD1; v_gene: TRBV5-5; j_gene: TRBJ1-2; abundance: -; CDR3nt: TGTGCCAGCAGCTTCCCGACAGGGGTTGGCTACACCTTC; CDR3aa: CASSFPTGVGYTF